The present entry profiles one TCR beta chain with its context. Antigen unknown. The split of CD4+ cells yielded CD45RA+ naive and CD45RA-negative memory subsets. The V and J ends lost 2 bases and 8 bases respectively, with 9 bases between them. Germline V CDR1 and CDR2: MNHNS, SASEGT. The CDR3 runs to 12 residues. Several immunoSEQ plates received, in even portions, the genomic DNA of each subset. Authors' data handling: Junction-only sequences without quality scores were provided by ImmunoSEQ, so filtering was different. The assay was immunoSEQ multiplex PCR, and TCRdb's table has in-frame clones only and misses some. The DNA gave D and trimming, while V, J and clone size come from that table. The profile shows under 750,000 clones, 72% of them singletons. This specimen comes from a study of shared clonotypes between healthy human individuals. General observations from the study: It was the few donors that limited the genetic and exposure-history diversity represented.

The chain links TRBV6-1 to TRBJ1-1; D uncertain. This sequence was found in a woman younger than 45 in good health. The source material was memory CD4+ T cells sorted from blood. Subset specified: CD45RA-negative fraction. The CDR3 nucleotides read TGTGCCAGCAGTGAATTTACAAGGGAAGCTTTCTTT. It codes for CASSEFTREAFF.